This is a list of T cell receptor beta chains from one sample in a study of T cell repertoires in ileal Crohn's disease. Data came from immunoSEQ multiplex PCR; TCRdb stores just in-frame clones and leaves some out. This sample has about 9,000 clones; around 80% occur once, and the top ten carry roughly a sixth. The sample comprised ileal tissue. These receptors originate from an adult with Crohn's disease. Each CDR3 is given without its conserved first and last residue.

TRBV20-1,SALNNEQF
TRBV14,ASSHGTGP
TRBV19,AVTPGGAGANVLT
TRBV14,ASSPGSGLAIYGYT
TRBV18,ASSPTSTGATNEKLF
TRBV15,ATSRVRGIGSYEQY
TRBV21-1,ASSNGAGGYT
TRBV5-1,ASSLGGTGGRYNEQF
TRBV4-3,ASSQEGADGYT
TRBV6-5,ASRGGNSGANVLT
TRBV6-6,ASSHSGAEEG
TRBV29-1,SVTGQSYEQY
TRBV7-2,ASSQGLAGYYEQY